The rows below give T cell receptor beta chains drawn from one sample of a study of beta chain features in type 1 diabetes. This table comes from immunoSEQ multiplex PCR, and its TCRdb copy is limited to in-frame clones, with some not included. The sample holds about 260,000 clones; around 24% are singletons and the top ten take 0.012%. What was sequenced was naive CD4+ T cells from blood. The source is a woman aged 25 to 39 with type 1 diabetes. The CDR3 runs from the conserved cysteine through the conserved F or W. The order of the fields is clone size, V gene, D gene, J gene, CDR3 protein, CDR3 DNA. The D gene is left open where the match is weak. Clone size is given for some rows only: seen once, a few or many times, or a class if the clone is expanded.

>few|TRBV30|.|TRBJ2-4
CAWSVSTSNIQYF
TGTGCCTGGAGTGTTTCAACATCAAACATTCAGTACTTC
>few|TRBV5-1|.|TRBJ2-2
CASSLDGGGWTGELFF
TGCGCCAGCAGCTTGGATGGGGGCGGGTGGACCGGGGAGCTGTTTTTT
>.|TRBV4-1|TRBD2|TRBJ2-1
CASSPIKAGTGNEQFF
TGCGCCAGCAGCCCTATAAAAGCGGGGACGGGCAATGAGCAGTTCTTC
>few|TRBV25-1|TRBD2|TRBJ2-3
CASSEFLTSGSGTDTQYF
TGTGCCAGCAGTGAATTTTTGACTAGCGGGAGTGGCACAGATACGCAGTATTTT
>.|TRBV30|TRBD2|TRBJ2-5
CAWSVSGGETQYF
TGTGCCTGGAGTGTTTCCGGGGGGGAGACCCAGTACTTC
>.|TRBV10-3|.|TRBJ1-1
CAIRRGSEDTEAFF
TGTGCCATCAGACGGGGTTCGGAGGACACTGAAGCTTTCTTT
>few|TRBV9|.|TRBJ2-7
CASSVEGATYEQYF
TGTGCCAGCAGCGTGGAGGGGGCCACCTACGAGCAGTACTTC
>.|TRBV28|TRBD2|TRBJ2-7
CASRSGTSGRSSYEQYF
TGTGCCAGCAGGTCCGGGACTAGCGGGAGGAGCTCCTACGAGCAGTACTTC
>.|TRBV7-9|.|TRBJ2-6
CASSPLEGSGANVLTF
TGTGCCAGCAGCCCACTTGAGGGCTCTGGGGCCAACGTCCTGACTTTC
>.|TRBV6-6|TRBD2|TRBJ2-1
CASSYSNLAGLDEQFF
TGTGCCAGCAGTTACTCGAACCTAGCGGGACTCGATGAGCAGTTCTTC
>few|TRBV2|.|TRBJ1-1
CASSDSSGMNTEAFF
TGTGCCAGCAGTGATTCGTCAGGGATGAACACTGAAGCTTTCTTT
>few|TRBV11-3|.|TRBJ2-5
CASSLGQEETQYF
TGTGCCAGCAGCTTAGGTCAGGAAGAGACCCAGTACTTC
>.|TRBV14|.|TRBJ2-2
CASSRQFTGELFF
TGTGCCAGCAGCCGACAGTTCACCGGGGAGCTGTTTTTT
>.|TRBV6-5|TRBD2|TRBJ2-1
CASRTSRNEQFF
TGTGCCAGCAGGACTAGCAGGAATGAGCAGTTCTTC
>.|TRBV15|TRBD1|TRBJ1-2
CATSRFRTGPDYGYTF
TGTGCCACCAGCAGATTTAGGACAGGGCCTGACTATGGCTACACCTTC
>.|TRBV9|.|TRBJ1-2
CASSVVGSGGYTF
TGTGCCAGCAGCGTAGTTGGATCGGGGGGCTACACCTTC
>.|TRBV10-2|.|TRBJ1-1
CASRQQGETEAFF
TGCGCCAGCAGGCAACAGGGTGAGACTGAAGCTTTCTTT
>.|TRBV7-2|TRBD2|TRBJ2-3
CASSLGLAGRADTQYF
TGTGCCAGCAGCTTAGGGCTAGCGGGAAGGGCAGATACGCAGTATTTT
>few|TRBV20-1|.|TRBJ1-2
CSARQGDGYTF
TGCAGTGCTAGACAGGGTGACGGCTACACCTTC
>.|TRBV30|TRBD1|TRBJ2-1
CAWSVGRDRGQFF
TGTGCCTGGAGTGTCGGTCGGGACAGGGGGCAGTTCTTC
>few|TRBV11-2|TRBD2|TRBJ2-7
CASSLSLGLAGINEQYF
TGTGCCAGCAGCTTAAGTCTGGGACTAGCGGGAATCAACGAGCAGTACTTC
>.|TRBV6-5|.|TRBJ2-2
CASKRTAQYTGELFF
TGTGCCAGCAAACGGACAGCTCAGTACACCGGGGAGCTGTTTTTT
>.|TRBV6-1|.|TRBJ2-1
CATWLDSYNEQFF
TGTGCCACCTGGCTAGACTCCTACAATGAGCAGTTCTTC
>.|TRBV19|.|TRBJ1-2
CASSIAGVYGYTF
TGTGCCAGTAGTATAGCAGGGGTCTATGGCTACACCTTC
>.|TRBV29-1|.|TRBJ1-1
CSVGGRQGHSNTEAFF
TGCAGCGTTGGGGGAAGGCAGGGCCACTCGAACACTGAAGCTTTCTTT
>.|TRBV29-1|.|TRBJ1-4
CSVDGGASNEKLFF
TGCAGCGTTGACGGGGGGGCGTCAAATGAAAAACTGTTTTTT
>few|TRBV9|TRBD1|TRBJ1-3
CASSDDRAGNTIYF
TGTGCCAGCAGCGACGACAGGGCTGGAAACACCATATATTTT
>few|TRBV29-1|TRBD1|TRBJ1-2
CSVLRQRFGTVSGYGYTF
TGCAGCGTGTTAAGGCAGAGATTTGGGACAGTTTCGGGCTATGGCTACACCTTC
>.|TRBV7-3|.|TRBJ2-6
CASSLTLRGAGPSGANVLTF
TGTGCCAGCAGCTTAACGCTCCGCGGGGCAGGGCCCTCTGGGGCCAACGTCCTGACTTTC
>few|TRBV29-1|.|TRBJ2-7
CSVGWGQGGDEQYF
TGCAGCGTTGGGTGGGGCCAGGGGGGCGACGAGCAGTACTTC
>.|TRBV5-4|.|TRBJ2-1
CASIGLEYGAEQFF
TGTGCCAGCATAGGGCTAGAATATGGGGCTGAGCAGTTCTTC
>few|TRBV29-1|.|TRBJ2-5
CSVGRRRQETQYF
TGCAGCGTTGGAAGACGGCGGCAAGAGACCCAGTACTTC
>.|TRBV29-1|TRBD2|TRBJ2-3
CSVESAGRTDTQYF
TGCAGCGTTGAGTCAGCGGGACGCACAGATACGCAGTATTTT
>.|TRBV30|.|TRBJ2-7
CAGRGIRNYEQYF
TGTGCCGGCAGGGGAATTAGGAACTACGAGCAGTACTTC
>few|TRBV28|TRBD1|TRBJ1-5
CASRPSGTGNQPQHF
TGTGCCAGCAGGCCATCCGGGACAGGGAATCAGCCCCAGCATTTT
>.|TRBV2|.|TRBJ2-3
CASRGRGTDTQYF
TGTGCCAGCAGGGGCCGTGGCACAGATACGCAGTATTTT
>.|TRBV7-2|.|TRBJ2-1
CASSLTRNAGEQFF
TGTGCCAGCAGCCTGACACGGAATGCCGGTGAGCAGTTCTTC
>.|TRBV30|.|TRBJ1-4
CAWMTVGNEKLFF
TGTGCCTGGATGACAGTGGGGAATGAAAAACTGTTTTTT
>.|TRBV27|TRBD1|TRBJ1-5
CASSLRTGINQPQHF
TGTGCCAGCAGTCTCAGGACAGGAATCAATCAGCCCCAGCATTTT
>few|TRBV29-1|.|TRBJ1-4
CSVGSRTGDEKLFF
TGCAGCGTTGGGTCTCGCACCGGGGATGAAAAACTGTTTTTT
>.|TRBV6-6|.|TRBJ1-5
CASSYWRSEDQPQHF
TGTGCCAGCAGTTACTGGAGATCAGAGGATCAGCCCCAGCATTTT
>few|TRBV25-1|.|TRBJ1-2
CASSEDSYYGYTF
TGTGCCAGCAGTGAAGACAGCTACTATGGCTACACCTTC
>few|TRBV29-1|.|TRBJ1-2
CSAILIDRQRGYTF
TGCAGCGCGATTTTAATAGACAGGCAGCGTGGCTACACCTTC
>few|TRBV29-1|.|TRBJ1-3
CSTWSGNTIYF
TGCAGTACCTGGAGTGGAAACACCATATATTTT
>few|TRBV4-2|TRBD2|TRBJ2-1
CASSQDSAGLVSEQFF
TGTGCCAGCAGCCAAGATTCAGCGGGACTAGTAAGTGAGCAGTTCTTC